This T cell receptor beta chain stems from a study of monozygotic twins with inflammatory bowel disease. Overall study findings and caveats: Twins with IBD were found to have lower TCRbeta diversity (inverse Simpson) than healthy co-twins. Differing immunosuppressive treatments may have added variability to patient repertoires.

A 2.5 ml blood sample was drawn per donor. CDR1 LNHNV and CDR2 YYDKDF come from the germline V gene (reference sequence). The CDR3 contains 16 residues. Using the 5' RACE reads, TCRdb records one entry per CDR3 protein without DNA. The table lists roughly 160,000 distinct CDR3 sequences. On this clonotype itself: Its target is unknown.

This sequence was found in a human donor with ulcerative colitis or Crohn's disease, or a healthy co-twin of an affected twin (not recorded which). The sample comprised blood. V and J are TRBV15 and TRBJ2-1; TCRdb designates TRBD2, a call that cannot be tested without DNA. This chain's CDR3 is CATSSHSGGQNNEQFF.